These 30 T cell receptor beta chains were all obtained from the same sample, sequenced in a study of blood T cell repertoires in COVID-19. Method: immunoSEQ multiplex PCR; TCRdb's copy keeps in-frame clones and lacks some. The table lists more than 200,000 clones, approximately 80% of them singletons. Sequenced sample: PBMCs or T cells enriched from blood (not recorded which). These TCRs come from a woman in her forties with acute COVID-19.

V and J are TRBV29-1 and TRBJ1-1, with D unclear. From germline, CDR1 is SQVTM and CDR2 ANQGSEA. Trimming pared 2 bases from V and 0 bases from J, leaving 7 bases between. The CDR3 spans 13 residues. CDR3 in amino acids: CSVEWQMNTEAFF. In DNA, the CDR3 is TGCAGCGTTGAATGGCAGATGAACACTGAAGCTTTCTTT.

This chain joins TRBV5-6 and TRBJ2-5, with TRBD1 identical over 9 bases. V was clipped by 6 bases and J by 1 base; unmatched bases: 10. CDR1 is SGHDT, CDR2 YYEEEE, per germline. This CDR3 is 16 amino acids long. CDR3 in amino acids: CASTYTGTGFQETQYF. CDR3 DNA: TGTGCCAGCACCTATACCGGGACAGGGTTCCAAGAGACCCAGTACTTC.

The CDR3 sequence: CASSYSTSYGYTF. In DNA, the CDR3 is TGTGCCAGCAGTTACTCGACAAGCTATGGCTACACCTTC. The rearrangement joins TRBV6-5 to TRBJ1-2; D is unresolved. CDR3 size: 13 residues. The V and J ends lost 0 bases and 4 bases respectively, with 6 bases between them. Per the germline V gene, CDR1 is MNHEY and CDR2 is SVGAGI.

This clone was observed a handful of times. V gene TRBV27 combines with J gene TRBJ2-7, with 9 nucleotides matching TRBD1. The CDR3 runs 15 residues. Per the germline V gene, CDR1 is MNHEY and CDR2 is SMNVEV (reference sequence). With V trimmed by 6 bases and J by 1 base, 7 bases remained unmatched. CDR3 DNA sequence: TGTGCCAGCAGGGCCACCGGGACAGGGTCCTACGAGCAGTACTTC. Its translation is CASRATGTGSYEQYF.

The chain combines TRBV20-1 with TRBJ1-1; D is perhaps TRBD1 (5 bases). There are 10 residues in the CDR3. Germline V lookup: CDR1 DFQATT, CDR2 SNEGSKA (reference sequence). CDR3 loop: CRGGETEAFF. The CDR3 nucleotides are TGCAGGGGGGGAGAAACTGAAGCTTTCTTT.

The CDR3 region is CASSPPQQGSDEQYF. The CDR3 nucleotides read TGTGCCAGCAGTCCACCTCAACAGGGTAGCGACGAGCAGTACTTC. This chain connects TRBV28 to TRBJ2-7; TRBD1 is a possible D gene (6 bases). Trimming removed 5 bases from V and 5 bases from J, with 19 bases in between. From germline, CDR1 is MDHEN and CDR2 SYDVKM. The CDR3 has 15 amino acids. The full variable domain, in which reference TRBV28 and TRBJ2-7 provide the parts outside the CDR3, is DVKVTQSSRYLVKRTGEKVFLECVQDMDHENMFWYRQDPGLGLRLIYFSYDVKMKEKGDIPEGYSVSREKKERFSLILESASTNQTSMYLCASSPPQQGSDEQYFGPGTRLTVT.

This clone was found once. This sequence joins TRBV7-9 and TRBJ1-2, with 7 bases fitting TRBD1. Unmatched junction bases numbered 12, after V lost 8 bases and J lost 3 bases. This CDR3 is built from 15 residues. From germline, CDR1 is SEHNR and CDR2 FQNEAQ (reference sequence). The CDR3 sequence is CASGGGGSRYYGYTF. As DNA, the CDR3 is TGTGCCAGCGGAGGAGGGGGCTCAAGGTACTATGGCTACACCTTC.

CDR3 nucleotides: TGTGCCAGCAGGAATACAGGGGGAAGGGAAAAACTGTTTTTT. Protein sequence: CASRNTGGREKLFF. V gene TRBV28 combines with J gene TRBJ1-4, with 8 bases identical to TRBD1. The CDR3 is made up of 14 amino acids. Germline V gene sequence: CDR1 MDHEN, CDR2 SYDVKM. Losses at the gene ends were 6 bases for V and 8 bases for J; bases not matched to a gene: 8.

The genes are TRBV29-1 and TRBJ2-3; TRBD2 matches 7 bases. Germline CDR1 and CDR2: SQVTM and ANQGSEA. J was trimmed by 2 bases and V by 4 bases; bases with no gene match: 12. The CDR3 contains 16 residues. DNA of the CDR3: TGCAGCGTTGCGCGTTCTTCGGGAGGCTACACAGATACGCAGTATTTT. Translated, it gives CSVARSSGGYTDTQYF.

The table lists this clone with a few counts. V is TRBV9 and J is TRBJ1-1; D gene unclear. CDR3 length equals 14 residues. V lost 0 bases and J lost 7, with 13 bases in between. The germline V gene has CDR1 SGDLS and CDR2 YYNGEE. CDR3 sequence (DNA): TGTGCCAGCAGCGTAGACCCCATGGCAGATGAAGCTTTCTTT. Translation: CASSVDPMADEAFF.

The V gene is TRBV5-1, the J gene TRBJ2-7; the match to TRBD1 covers 7 bases. Trimming cost V 0 bases and J 5 bases; bases outside gene matches: 8. The CDR3 extends over 15 amino acids. In germline, CDR1 is SGHRS, CDR2 YFSETQ. The CDR3 spells CASSLATGVINEQYF. The CDR3 nucleotides read TGCGCCAGCAGCTTGGCCACAGGGGTAATAAACGAGCAGTACTTC.

The count of this clone is one. CDR3 residues: CASSLITDIEAFF. Here the CDR3 DNA reads TGTGCCAGCAGTTTGATTACAGATATTGAAGCTTTCTTT. The chain combines TRBV12-3 or TRBV12-4 with TRBJ1-1; D remains ambiguous. This CDR3 is 13 amino acids long. V gave up 3 bases and J gave up 7 bases, with 12 bases separating them.

The rearrangement joins TRBV28 to TRBJ2-6; tentative D call: TRBD2 (5 bases). CDR1 and CDR2 (germline): MDHEN, SYDVKM. The CDR3 contains 14 residues. V was pared by 5 bases and J by 5 bases, with 10 bases between. CDR3 nucleotides: TGTGCCAGCAGTCCCGGGGTACGGGCCAACGTCCTGACTTTC. This sequence encodes CASSPGVRANVLTF.

This chain connects TRBV6-1 to TRBJ1-6; D is ambiguous. Trimming took 1 base from V and 8 from J, leaving 6 bases between them. This CDR3 comprises 13 residues. The germline V gene has CDR1 MNHNS and CDR2 SASEGT. The CDR3 loop reads CASSEDPDSPLHF. CDR3 bases: TGTGCCAGCAGTGAAGACCCGGATTCACCCCTCCACTTT.

The chain is built from TRBV28 and TRBJ1-4; D gene ambiguous. CDR1 is MDHEN, CDR2 SYDVKM, per germline. The CDR3 consists of 14 residues. The V and J ends lost 8 bases and 6 bases respectively, with 16 bases between them. The CDR3 nucleotides read TGTGCCAGCGCCTCGGGATATAAGGATGAAAAACTGTTTTTT. Its protein is CASASGYKDEKLFF.

The rearrangement joins TRBV27 to TRBJ1-6, with D perhaps matching TRBD1 (6 bases). Trimming cost V 5 bases and J 0 bases, with 11 bases left between them. CDR3 size: 16 residues. Germline assignment: CDR1 MNHEY and CDR2 SMNVEV (reference sequence). The CDR3: CASSHDRSSYNSPLHF. The CDR3 bases are TGTGCCAGCAGTCACGACAGGAGCTCCTATAATTCACCCCTCCACTTT.

The chain carries TRBV9 and TRBJ2-7; 8 positions match TRBD2. The CDR3 is 15 residues long. J gave up 2 bases and V 4 bases, and 8 bases lay outside the gene matches. CDR1 SGDLS and CDR2 YYNGEE come from the germline V gene. The CDR3 DNA reads as TGTGCCAGCAGCCCGTCCGCGGGAGGCACCTACGAGCAGTACTTC. This encodes CASSPSAGGTYEQYF.

The rearrangement links TRBV4-2 to TRBJ1-5; no clear D gene. V lost 4 bases and J lost 0, with 10 bases in between. Germline CDR1 and CDR2: LGHNA and YNFKEQ. This CDR3 has 15 residues. In DNA form, the CDR3 reads TGTGCCAGCAGCCGGGAGGACGGTAGCAATCAGCCCCAGCATTTT. Amino acid sequence: CASSREDGSNQPQHF.

The chain employs TRBV5-1 and TRBJ2-1; 7 bases are shared with TRBD1. Trimming cost V 1 base and J 4 bases; bases outside gene matches: 14. The CDR3 contains 18 residues. Germline V gives CDR1 SGHRS, CDR2 YFSETQ. This chain's CDR3 is CASSLWAPTGALYNEQFF. CDR3 DNA sequence: TGCGCCAGCAGCTTGTGGGCGCCTACAGGGGCACTTTACAATGAGCAGTTCTTC.

The chain uses TRBV28 and TRBJ2-5, with TRBD1 identical over 10 bases. Germline V gene data show CDR1 as MDHEN and CDR2 as SYDVKM. After removal of 7 bases from V and 11 bases from J, the junction contained 7 bases not matched to a gene. The CDR3 covers 12 residues. The CDR3 coding sequence is TGTGCCAGCAACCCGACAGGGGGCTATCAGTACTTC. Translation: CASNPTGGYQYF.

This sequence joins TRBV5-1 and TRBJ2-3, with D possibly being TRBD1 (6 bases). The CDR3 has 13 residues. CDR1 SGHRS and CDR2 YFSETQ come from the germline V gene. V lost 4 bases to trimming and J lost 4 bases, with 10 bases between them. CDR3 sequence reads: CASSPQGSDTQYF. CDR3 sequence (DNA): TGCGCCAGCAGCCCACAGGGATCAGATACGCAGTATTTT.

In this sample, this clone turned up a few times. The rearrangement joins TRBV7-7 to TRBJ2-1; possibly TRBD1 for D (7 bases). The CDR3 runs 13 residues. The germline gives CDR1 SSHAT, CDR2 FNYEAQ (reference sequence). CDR3 amino acids: CATSRTGYNEQFF. The CDR3 nucleotides read TGTGCTACTAGCCGGACAGGCTACAATGAGCAGTTCTTC.

The chain couples TRBV24-1 to TRBJ1-1; 8 bases map to TRBD1. Germline CDR1 reads KGHDR; CDR2 reads SFDVKD. This CDR3 spans 11 amino acids. The V gene end was trimmed by 9 bases and the J gene end by 9 bases; junction bases not matched to a gene: 5. In DNA, the CDR3 is TGTGCCACCTCAGGACAGGGCCAAGCTTTCTTT. Encoded protein: CATSGQGQAFF.

About this clone: Other nucleotide sequences in the sample specify the same CDR3. CDR3 in DNA: TGTGCCAGTAGTATTCCGGGTGTGAACACTGAAGCTTTCTTT. Amino acids: CASSIPGVNTEAFF. J is TRBJ1-1 and V is TRBV19, with D hard to call. The V end was cut by 3 bases, the J end by 0 bases, with 8 bases between. Germline V gives CDR1 LNHDA, CDR2 SQIVND (reference sequence). CDR3 length equals 14 residues. Together with reference TRBV19 and TRBJ1-1, the CDR3 gives the full variable domain: DGGITQSPKYLFRKEGQNVTLSCEQNLNHDAMYWYRQDPGQGLRLIYYSQIVNDFQKGDIAEGYSVSREKKESFPLTVTSAQKNPTAFYLCASSIPGVNTEAFFGQGTRLTVV.

This clone was seen more than once but under ten times. The V call is TRBV18, the J call TRBJ1-5, with 9 positions matching TRBD1. In germline, CDR1 is KGHSH, CDR2 LQKENI. This CDR3 region has 15 residues. Unmatched junction bases numbered 8, after V lost 6 bases and J lost 5 bases. The CDR3 here is CASSQWTGEDQPQHF. The CDR3 nucleotides are TGTGCCAGCTCTCAGTGGACAGGGGAGGATCAGCCCCAGCATTTT.

This clone was observed a few times. Different DNA sequences within this sample yield the same CDR3. The chain has TRBV28 and TRBJ1-6; 7 bases are shared with TRBD1. Trimming cost V 5 bases and J 0 bases; bases outside gene matches: 1. Germline-derived CDR1 and CDR2 are MDHEN and SYDVKM. This CDR3 is built from 15 residues. The DNA for the CDR3 is TGTGCCAGCAGTCGGGACAGCTCCTATAATTCACCCCTCCACTTT. Its translation: CASSRDSSYNSPLHF.

The rearrangement links TRBV7-9 to TRBJ1-3; D is undetermined. The CDR3 runs to 16 residues. The V end lost 3 bases, the J end lost 1 base, and 13 bases lay between the germline ends. Germline V lookup: CDR1 SEHNR, CDR2 FQNEAQ (reference sequence). DNA for the CDR3: TGTGCCAGCAGCTTTCTACGGAGACCTTCTGGAAACACCATATATTTT. Its protein product is CASSFLRRPSGNTIYF.

The chain couples TRBV9 to TRBJ2-3, with TRBD1 matching over 7 bases. Germline values: CDR1 SGDLS, CDR2 YYNGEE. The CDR3 covers 16 residues. Germline trimming cut 4 bases from V and 0 bases from J; bases unmatched to any gene: 8. The CDR3 sequence is CASSLGTESSTDTQYF. DNA of the CDR3: TGTGCCAGCAGCCTTGGGACAGAATCTAGCACAGATACGCAGTATTTT.

This chain connects TRBV2 to TRBJ1-5; 10 bases line up with TRBD1. Trimming took 6 bases from V and 1 from J; bases not matched to a gene: 9. This CDR3 contains 17 residues. Looked up from germline, CDR1 is SNHLY and CDR2 is FYNNEI. The CDR3 loop reads CASRAGTGAGSNQPQHF. The CDR3 nucleotides read TGTGCCAGCAGGGCCGGGACAGGGGCTGGGAGCAATCAGCCCCAGCATTTT.

J is TRBJ1-5 and V is TRBV7-6; D is perhaps TRBD1 (6 bases). Per germline, CDR1 SGHVS and CDR2 FNYEAQ. This CDR3 is 15 amino acids long. Trimming cost V 5 bases and J 3 bases, with 14 bases left between them. This CDR3 reads CASSPKTGANQPQHF. The CDR3 DNA follows: TGTGCCAGCAGCCCTAAGACAGGCGCCAATCAGCCCCAGCATTTT.